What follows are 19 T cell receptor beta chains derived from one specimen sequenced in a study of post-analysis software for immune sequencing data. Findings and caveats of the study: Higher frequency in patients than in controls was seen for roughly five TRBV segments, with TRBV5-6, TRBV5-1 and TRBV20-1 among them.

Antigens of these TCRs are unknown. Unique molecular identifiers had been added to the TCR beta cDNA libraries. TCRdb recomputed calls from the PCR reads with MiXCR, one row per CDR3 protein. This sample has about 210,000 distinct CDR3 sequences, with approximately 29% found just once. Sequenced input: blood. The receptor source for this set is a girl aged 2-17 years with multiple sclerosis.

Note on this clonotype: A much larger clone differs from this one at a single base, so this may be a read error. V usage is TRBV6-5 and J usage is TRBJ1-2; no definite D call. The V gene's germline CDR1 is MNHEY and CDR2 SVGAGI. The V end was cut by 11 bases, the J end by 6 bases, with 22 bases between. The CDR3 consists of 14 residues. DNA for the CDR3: TGTGCCTGCAAAAGTAGCCTTACTATTGATGGCTACACCTTC. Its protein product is CACKSSLTIDGYTF.

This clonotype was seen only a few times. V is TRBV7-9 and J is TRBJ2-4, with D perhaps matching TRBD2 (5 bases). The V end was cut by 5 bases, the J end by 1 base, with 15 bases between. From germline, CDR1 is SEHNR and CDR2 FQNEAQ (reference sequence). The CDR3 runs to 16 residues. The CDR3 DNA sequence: TGTGCCAGCAGCCAAGCAAGGGAGAGGGCCAAAAACATTCAGTACTTC. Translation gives CASSQARERAKNIQYF.

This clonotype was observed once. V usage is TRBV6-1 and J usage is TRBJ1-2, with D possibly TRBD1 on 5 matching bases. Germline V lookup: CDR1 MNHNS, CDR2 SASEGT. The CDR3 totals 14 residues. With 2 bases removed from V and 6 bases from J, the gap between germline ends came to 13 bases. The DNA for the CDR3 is TGTGCCAGCAGTGAATCAAGGGTAGGGGATGGCTACACCTTC. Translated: CASSESRVGDGYTF.

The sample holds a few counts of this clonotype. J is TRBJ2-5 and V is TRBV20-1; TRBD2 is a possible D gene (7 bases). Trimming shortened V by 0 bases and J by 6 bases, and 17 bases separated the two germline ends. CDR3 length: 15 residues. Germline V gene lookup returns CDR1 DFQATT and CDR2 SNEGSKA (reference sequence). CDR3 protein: CSAREERRGGQTQYF. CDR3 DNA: TGCAGTGCTAGAGAGGAGAGGAGGGGGGGTCAGACCCAGTACTTC.

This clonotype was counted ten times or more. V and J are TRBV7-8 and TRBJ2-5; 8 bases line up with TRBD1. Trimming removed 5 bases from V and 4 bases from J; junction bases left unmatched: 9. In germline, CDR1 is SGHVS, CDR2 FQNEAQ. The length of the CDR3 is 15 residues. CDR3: CASSTRTGSSETQYF. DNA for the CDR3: TGTGCCAGCAGCACAAGGACAGGGTCGTCAGAGACCCAGTACTTC.

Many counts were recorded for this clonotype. CDR3 in amino acids: CASSLPNGNEQFF. In nucleotides, the CDR3 is TGTGCCAGCAGCCTCCCTAACGGCAATGAGCAGTTCTTC. The chain combines TRBV12-3 or TRBV12-4 with TRBJ2-1; D is unresolved. V shed 6 bases and J shed 6 bases, with 12 bases lying between them. The CDR3 is 13 amino acids.

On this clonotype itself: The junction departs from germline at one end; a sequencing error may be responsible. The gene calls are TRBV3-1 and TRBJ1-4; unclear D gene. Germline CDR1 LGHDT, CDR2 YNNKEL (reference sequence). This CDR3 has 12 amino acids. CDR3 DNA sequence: TGTGCCAGCAGCCAGACCCAAGAAAGACTGTTTTTT. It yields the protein CASSQTQERLFF.

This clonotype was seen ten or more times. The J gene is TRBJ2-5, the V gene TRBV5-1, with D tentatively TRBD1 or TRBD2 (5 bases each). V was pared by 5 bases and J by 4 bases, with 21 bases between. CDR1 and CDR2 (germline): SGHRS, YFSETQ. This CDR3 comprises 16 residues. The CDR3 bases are TGCGCCAGCAGGGGAACTGGGGACCCAAGATCAGAGACCCAGTACTTC. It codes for CASRGTGDPRSETQYF.

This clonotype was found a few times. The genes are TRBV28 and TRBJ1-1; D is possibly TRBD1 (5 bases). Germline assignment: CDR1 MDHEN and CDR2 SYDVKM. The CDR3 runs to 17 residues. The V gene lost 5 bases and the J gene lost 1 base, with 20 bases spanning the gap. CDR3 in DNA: TGTGCCAGCAGTCCCCCACGATCGGGACGGAGGAACACTGAAGCTTTCTTT. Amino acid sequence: CASSPPRSGRRNTEAFF.

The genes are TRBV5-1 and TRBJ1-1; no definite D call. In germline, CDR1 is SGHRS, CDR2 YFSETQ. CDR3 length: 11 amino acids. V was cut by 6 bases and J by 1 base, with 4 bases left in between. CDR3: CASTENTEAFF. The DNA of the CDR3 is TGCGCCAGCACCGAGAACACTGAAGCTTTCTTT.

The CDR3, as DNA: TGCAGTGCCGTACAGGGCACTGGAAACACCATATATTTT. This codes for CSAVQGTGNTIYF. The V gene is TRBV20-1, the J gene TRBJ1-3, with D perhaps TRBD1 (6 bases). This CDR3 has 13 amino acids. Germline CDR1 DFQATT, CDR2 SNEGSKA (reference sequence). V lost 6 bases, J lost 2 bases, and 11 bases lay in between.

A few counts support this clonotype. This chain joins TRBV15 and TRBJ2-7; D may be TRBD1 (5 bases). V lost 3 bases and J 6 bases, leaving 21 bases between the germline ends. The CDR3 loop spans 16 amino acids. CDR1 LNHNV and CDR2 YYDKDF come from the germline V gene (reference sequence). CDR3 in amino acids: CATSSGASQGVSEQYF. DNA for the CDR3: TGTGCCACCAGCAGCGGTGCGAGCCAGGGTGTCTCCGAGCAGTACTTC.

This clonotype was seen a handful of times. DNA for the CDR3: TGCGCCAGCAGTTTTGTAGCCGCCCCGGAGCAGTTCTTC. Protein product: CASSFVAAPEQFF. V and J are TRBV5-1 and TRBJ2-1; D is unresolved. This CDR3 has 13 amino acids. CDR1 SGHRS and CDR2 YFSETQ come from the germline V gene. The V gene lost 5 bases and the J gene lost 10 bases, with 16 bases spanning the gap.

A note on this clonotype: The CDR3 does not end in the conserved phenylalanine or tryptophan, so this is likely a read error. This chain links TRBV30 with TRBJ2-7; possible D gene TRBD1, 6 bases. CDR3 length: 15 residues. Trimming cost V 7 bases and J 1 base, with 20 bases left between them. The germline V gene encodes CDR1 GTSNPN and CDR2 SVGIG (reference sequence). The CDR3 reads CALVRKDSLSYEQYI. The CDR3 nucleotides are TGTGCCTTGGTAAGGAAGGACAGTTTGTCCTACGAGCAGTACATC.

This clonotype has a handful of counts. CDR3 coding DNA: TGTGCCAGCAGCTTAGGTTCGGTGAGCGTCCTTGGCTACACCTTC. Its protein product is CASSLGSVSVLGYTF. The chain recombines TRBV7-9 with TRBJ1-2; D is undetermined. Germline CDR1 is SEHNR and CDR2 is FQNEAQ (reference sequence). This CDR3 has 15 residues. V lost 1 base to trimming and J lost 7 bases, with 16 bases between them.

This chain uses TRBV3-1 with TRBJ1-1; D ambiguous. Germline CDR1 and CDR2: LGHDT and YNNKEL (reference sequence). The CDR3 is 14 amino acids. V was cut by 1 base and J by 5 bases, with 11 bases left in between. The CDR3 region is CASSQGIGRTEAFF. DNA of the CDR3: TGTGCCAGCAGCCAAGGAATTGGGAGGACTGAAGCTTTCTTT.

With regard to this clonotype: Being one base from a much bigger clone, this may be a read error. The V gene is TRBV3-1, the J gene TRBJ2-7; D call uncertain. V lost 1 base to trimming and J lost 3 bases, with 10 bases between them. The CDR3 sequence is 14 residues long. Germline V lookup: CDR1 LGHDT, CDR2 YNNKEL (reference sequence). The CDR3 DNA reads TGTGCCAGCAGCCAAGGTCGTCACGGCTACGAGCAGTACTTC. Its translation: CASSQGRHGYEQYF.

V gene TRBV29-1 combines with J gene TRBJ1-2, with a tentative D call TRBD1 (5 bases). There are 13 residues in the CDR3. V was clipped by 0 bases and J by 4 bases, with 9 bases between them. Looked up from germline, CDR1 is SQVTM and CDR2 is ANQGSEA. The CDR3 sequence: CSVEDRQGYGYTF. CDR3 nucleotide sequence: TGCAGCGTTGAAGATAGGCAGGGCTATGGCTACACCTTC.

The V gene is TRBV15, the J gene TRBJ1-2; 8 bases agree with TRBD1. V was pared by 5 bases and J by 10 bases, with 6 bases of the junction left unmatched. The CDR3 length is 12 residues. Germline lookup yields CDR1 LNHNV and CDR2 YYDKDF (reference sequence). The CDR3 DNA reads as TGTGCCACCAGCGCTCGGACAGGGCCCTACACCTTC. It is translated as CATSARTGPYTF.